One sample yielded the 5 T cell receptor beta chains listed below, sequenced in a study of regulatory T cells in long-lasting Graves disease. Specified time point: newly diagnosed GD, antithyroid drugs for less than 3 months. Scientists built the TCR library using RNA that was extracted from PBMCs. Building of the TCR beta libraries involved iRepertoire HTBI primers and Arm-PCR of CDR3 regions. TCRdb reprocessed the multiplex PCR reads via MiXCR and lists one record per CDR3 protein. Of some 500,000 distinct CDR3 sequences listed, roughly a sixth are singletons. This sample also appeared in a second study, on T cells in Graves' hyperthyroidism and ophthalmopathy.

The sequences come from peripheral blood mononuclear cells (PBMCs), collected at new diagnosis, from a patient treated with antithyroid drugs. Receptors originate from a woman aged 35-65 years with Graves disease.

V and J are TRBV24-1 and TRBJ2-4; D unresolved. This CDR3 has 12 amino acids. Looked up from germline, CDR1 is KGHDR and CDR2 is SFDVKD. V was cut by 5 bases and J by 6 bases, with 7 bases left in between. CDR3 region: CATSVTGNIQYF. CDR3 nucleotides: TGTGCCACCAGTGTCACCGGAAACATTCAGTACTTC.

The CDR3 is CASSTGTSGLGETQYF. As DNA, the CDR3 is TGTGCCAGCAGCACCGGGACTAGCGGGCTGGGGGAGACCCAGTACTTC. This chain links TRBV7-8 with TRBJ2-5; 12 nucleotides line up with TRBD2. In germline, CDR1 is SGHVS, CDR2 FQNEAQ. There are 16 residues in the CDR3. Losses at the gene ends were 5 bases for V and 5 bases for J; bases not matched to a gene: 9.

This clonotype has a handful of counts. The rearrangement links TRBV19 to TRBJ2-3; D possibly corresponds to TRBD2 (6 bases). Between the trimmed V and J ends, which lost 6 bases and 1 base, there was a span of 14 bases. Germline CDR1 and CDR2: LNHDA and SQIVND (reference sequence). The CDR3 is 15 amino acids. CDR3 in amino acids: CASSSPGVGTDTQYF. In DNA form, the CDR3 reads TGTGCCAGTAGCTCACCGGGAGTTGGCACAGATACGCAGTATTTT.

This clonotype occurred many times. V usage is TRBV7-2 and J usage is TRBJ1-5; TRBD1 is a possible D gene (5 bases). The CDR3 covers 15 residues. The V gene's germline CDR1 is SGHTA and CDR2 FQGNSA. V lost 5 bases and J 0 bases, leaving 11 bases between the germline ends. The CDR3 loop reads CASSIGAFSNQPQHF. The CDR3 DNA is TGTGCCAGCAGCATAGGGGCTTTTAGCAATCAGCCCCAGCATTTT.

This clonotype was found a few times. J is TRBJ1-5 and V is TRBV9; TRBD1 might be the D (6 bases). The CDR3 runs to 14 residues. Deletions cut 2 bases from V and 6 bases from J, with 12 bases between. Germline CDR1 is SGDLS and CDR2 is YYNGEE. CDR3: CASSVSGGSQPQHF. Here the CDR3 DNA reads TGTGCCAGCAGCGTGTCGGGGGGCAGTCAGCCCCAGCATTTT.